This T cell receptor beta chain was captured by sequencing in a study of blood T cell repertoires in COVID-19. Turning to the study itself: The United States, Italy and Spain provided the acute and convalescent COVID-19 samples.

There are 14 residues in the CDR3. V was pared by 4 bases and J by 2 bases, with 5 bases of the junction left unmatched. Germline values: CDR1 SGHRS, CDR2 YFSETQ. Per the study methods: Cell counts per sample came from amplifying reference gene primers. The data were produced by immunoSEQ multiplex PCR, yet TCRdb's version contains in-frame clones alone and is incomplete. The D gene and trimming were derived from the DNA, and the V and J assignments and clone size from that table. The table has 250,000 or so clones, approximately 91% seen once. V gene TRBV5-1 combines with J gene TRBJ1-1; 7 bases agree with TRBD1. The sequence was obtained from a woman aged 25-40 years with acute or convalescent COVID-19. The sequenced sample consisted of peripheral blood. The CDR3 region has the DNA TGCGCCAGCAGCCCCGGACAGGCCAACACTGAAGCTTTCTTT. It yields the protein CASSPGQANTEAFF.